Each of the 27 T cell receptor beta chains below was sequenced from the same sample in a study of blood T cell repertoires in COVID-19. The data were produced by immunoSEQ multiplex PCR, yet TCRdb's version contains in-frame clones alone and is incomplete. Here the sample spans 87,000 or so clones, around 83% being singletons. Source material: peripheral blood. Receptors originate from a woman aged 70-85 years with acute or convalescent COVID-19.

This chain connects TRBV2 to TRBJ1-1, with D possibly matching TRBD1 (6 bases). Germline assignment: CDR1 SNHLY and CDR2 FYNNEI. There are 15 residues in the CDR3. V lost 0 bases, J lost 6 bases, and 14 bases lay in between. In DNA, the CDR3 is TGTGCCAGCAGTGAAGCGAGGGGGTGGGGTGCTGAAGCTTTCTTT. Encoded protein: CASSEARGWGAEAFF.

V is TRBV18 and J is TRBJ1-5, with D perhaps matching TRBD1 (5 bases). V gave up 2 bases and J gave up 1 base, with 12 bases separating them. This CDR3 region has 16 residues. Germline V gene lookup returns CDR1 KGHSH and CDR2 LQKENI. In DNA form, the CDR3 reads TGTGCCAGCTCACCATCTACAGGCTGGAGCAATCAGCCCCAGCATTTT. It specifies CASSPSTGWSNQPQHF.

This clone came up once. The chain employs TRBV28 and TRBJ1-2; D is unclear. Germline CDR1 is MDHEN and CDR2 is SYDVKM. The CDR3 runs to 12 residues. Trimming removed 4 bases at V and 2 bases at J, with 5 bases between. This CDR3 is CASSYSNYGYTF. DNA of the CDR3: TGTGCCAGCAGTTATTCGAACTATGGCTACACCTTC.

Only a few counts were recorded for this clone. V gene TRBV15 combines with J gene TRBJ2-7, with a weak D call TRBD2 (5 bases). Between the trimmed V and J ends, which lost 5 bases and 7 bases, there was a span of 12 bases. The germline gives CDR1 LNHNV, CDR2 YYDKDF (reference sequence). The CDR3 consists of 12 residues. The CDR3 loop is CATSRTGVEQYF. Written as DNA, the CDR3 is TGTGCCACCAGCCGTACCGGGGTTGAGCAGTACTTC.

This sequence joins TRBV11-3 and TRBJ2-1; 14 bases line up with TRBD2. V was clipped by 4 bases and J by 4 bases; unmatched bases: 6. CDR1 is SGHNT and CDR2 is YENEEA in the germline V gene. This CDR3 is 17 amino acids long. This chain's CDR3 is CASSSGLAGGKYNEQFF. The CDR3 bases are TGTGCCAGCAGCTCCGGACTAGCGGGGGGCAAGTACAATGAGCAGTTCTTC.

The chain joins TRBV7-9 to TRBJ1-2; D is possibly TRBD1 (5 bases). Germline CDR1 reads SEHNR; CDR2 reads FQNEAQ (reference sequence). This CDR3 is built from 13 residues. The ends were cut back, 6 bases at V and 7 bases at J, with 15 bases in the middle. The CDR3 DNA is TGTGCCAGCAGTCTTGGGACTTCTGCTGGCTACACCTTC. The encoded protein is CASSLGTSAGYTF.

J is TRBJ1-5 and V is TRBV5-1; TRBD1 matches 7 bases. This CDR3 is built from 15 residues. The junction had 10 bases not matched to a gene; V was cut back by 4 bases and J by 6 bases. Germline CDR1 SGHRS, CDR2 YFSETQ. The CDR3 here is CASSPTGSGSQPQHF. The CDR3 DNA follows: TGCGCCAGCAGCCCGACAGGGTCTGGCAGTCAGCCCCAGCATTTT.

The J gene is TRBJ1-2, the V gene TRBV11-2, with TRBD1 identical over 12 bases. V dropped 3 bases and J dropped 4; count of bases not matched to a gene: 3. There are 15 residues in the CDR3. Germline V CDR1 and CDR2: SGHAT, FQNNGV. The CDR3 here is CASSLGQGAGYGYTF. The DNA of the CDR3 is TGTGCCAGCAGCTTGGGACAGGGGGCGGGCTATGGCTACACCTTC.

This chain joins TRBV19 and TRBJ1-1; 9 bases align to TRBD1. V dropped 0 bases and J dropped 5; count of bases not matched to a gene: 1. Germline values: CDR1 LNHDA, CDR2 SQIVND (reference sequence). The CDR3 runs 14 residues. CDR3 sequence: CASSIEDRGTEAFF. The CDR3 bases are TGTGCCAGTAGTATAGAGGACAGGGGTACTGAAGCTTTCTTT.

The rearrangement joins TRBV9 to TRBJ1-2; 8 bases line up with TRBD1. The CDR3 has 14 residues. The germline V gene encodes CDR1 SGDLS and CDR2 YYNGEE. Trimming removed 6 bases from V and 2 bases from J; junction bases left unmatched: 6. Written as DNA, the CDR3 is TGTGCCAGCAATGACAGGGGTTTAAACTATGGCTACACCTTC. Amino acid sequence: CASNDRGLNYGYTF.

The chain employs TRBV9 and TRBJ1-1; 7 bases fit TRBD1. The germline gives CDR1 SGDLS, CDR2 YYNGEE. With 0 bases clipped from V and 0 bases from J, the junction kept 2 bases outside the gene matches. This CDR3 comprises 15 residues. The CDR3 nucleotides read TGTGCCAGCAGCGTAGTAGGGACAGTGAACACTGAAGCTTTCTTT. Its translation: CASSVVGTVNTEAFF.

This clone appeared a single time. The CDR3 DNA reads as TGTGCCAGCAGCTTAGACAGAGATCAGCCCCAGCATTTT. Translating it yields CASSLDRDQPQHF. J is TRBJ1-5 and V is TRBV7-8; no firm D call. Germline CDR1 is SGHVS and CDR2 is FQNEAQ. The V end lost 1 base, the J end lost 5 bases, and 6 bases lay between the germline ends. There are 13 residues in the CDR3.

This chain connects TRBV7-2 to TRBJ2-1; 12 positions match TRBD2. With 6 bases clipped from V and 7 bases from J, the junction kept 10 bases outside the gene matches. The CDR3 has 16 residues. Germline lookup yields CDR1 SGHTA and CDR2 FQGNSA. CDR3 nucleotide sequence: TGTGCCAGCAGTTCATGGACTAGCGGGGCGGGGAATGAGCAGTTCTTC. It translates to CASSSWTSGAGNEQFF.

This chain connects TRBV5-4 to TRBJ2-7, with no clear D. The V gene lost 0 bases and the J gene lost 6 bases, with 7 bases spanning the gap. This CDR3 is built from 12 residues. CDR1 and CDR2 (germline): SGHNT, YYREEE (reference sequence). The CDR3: CASSLDSIEQYF. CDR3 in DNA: TGTGCCAGCAGCTTGGACAGTATCGAGCAGTACTTC.

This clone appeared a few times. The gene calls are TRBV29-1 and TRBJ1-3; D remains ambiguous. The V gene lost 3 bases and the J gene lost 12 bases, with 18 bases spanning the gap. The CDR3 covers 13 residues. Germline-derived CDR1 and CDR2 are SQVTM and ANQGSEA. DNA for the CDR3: TGCAGCGTTGAGAAGTCAGCAGGACTCGACATATATTTT. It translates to CSVEKSAGLDIYF.

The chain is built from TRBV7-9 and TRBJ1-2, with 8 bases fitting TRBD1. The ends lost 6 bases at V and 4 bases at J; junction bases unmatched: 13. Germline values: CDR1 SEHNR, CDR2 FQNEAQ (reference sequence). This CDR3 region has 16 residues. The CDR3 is CASRAEPTGEGYGYTF. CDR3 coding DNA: TGTGCCAGCAGAGCAGAGCCGACAGGGGAAGGCTATGGCTACACCTTC.

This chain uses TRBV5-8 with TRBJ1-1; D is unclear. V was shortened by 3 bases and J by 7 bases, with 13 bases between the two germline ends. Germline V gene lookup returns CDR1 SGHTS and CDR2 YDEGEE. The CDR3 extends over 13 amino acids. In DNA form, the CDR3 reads TGTGCCAGCAGCTGGCCGCGAGGGCTTGAAGCTTTCTTT. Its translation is CASSWPRGLEAFF.

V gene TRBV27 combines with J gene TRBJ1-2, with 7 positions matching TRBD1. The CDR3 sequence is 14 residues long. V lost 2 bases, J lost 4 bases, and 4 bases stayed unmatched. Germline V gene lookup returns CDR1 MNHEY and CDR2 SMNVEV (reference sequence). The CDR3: CASSLGGQPYGYTF. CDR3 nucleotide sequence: TGTGCCAGCAGTTTAGGGGGACAGCCCTATGGCTACACCTTC.

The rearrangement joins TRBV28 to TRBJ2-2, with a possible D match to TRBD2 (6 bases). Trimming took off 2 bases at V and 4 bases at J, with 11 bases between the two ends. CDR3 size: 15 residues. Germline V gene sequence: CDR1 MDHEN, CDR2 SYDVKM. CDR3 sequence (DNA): TGTGCCAGCAGTTTAGGGGGGAGGAGCACCGGGGAGCTGTTTTTT. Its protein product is CASSLGGRSTGELFF.

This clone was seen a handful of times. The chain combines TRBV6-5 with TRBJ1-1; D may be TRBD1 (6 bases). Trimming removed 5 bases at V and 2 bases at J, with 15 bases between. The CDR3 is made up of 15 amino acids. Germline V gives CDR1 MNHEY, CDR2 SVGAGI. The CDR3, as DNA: TGTGCCAGCAGTACCATCCAGGGGACCAACACTGAAGCTTTCTTT. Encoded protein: CASSTIQGTNTEAFF.

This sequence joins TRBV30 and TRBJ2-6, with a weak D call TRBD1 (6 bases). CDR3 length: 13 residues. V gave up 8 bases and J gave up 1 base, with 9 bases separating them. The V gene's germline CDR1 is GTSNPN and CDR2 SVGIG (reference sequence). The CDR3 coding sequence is TGTGCCCGACAGGATTCTGGGGCCAACGTCCTGACTTTC. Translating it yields CARQDSGANVLTF.

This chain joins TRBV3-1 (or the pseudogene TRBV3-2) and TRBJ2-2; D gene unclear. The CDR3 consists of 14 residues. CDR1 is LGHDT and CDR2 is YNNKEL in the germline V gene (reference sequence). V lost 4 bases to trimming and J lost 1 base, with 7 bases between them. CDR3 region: CASSPPWNTGELFF. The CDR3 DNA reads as TGTGCCAGCAGCCCCCCTTGGAACACCGGGGAGCTGTTTTTT.

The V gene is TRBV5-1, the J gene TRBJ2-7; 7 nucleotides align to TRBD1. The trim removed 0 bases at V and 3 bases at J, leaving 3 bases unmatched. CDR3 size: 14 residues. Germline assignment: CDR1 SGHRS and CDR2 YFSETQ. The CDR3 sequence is CASSLGTGNYEQYF. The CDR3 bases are TGCGCCAGCAGCTTGGGGACAGGTAACTACGAGCAGTACTTC.

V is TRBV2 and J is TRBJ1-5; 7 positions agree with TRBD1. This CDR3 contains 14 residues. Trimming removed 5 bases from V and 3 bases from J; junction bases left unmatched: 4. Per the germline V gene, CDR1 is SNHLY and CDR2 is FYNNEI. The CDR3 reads CASSTGAYNQPQHF. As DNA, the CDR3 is TGTGCCAGCAGTACAGGGGCGTACAATCAGCCCCAGCATTTT.

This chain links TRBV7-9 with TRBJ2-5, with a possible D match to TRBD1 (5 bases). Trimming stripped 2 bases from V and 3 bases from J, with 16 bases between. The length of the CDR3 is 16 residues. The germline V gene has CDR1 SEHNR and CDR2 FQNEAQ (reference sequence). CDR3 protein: CASSLYQDTTEETQYF. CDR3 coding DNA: TGTGCCAGCAGCTTATATCAGGACACCACAGAAGAGACCCAGTACTTC.

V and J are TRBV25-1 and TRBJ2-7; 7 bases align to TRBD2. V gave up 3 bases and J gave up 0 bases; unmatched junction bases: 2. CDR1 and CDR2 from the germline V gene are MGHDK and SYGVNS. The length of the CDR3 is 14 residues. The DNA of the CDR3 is TGTGCCAGCAGTGAGGCGGGGGACTCCTACGAGCAGTACTTC. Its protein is CASSEAGDSYEQYF.

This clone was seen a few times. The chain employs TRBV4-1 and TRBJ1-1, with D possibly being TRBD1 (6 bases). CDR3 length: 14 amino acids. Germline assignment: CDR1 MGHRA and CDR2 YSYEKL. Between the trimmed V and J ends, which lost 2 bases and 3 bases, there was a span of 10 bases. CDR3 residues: CASSQREGDTEAFF. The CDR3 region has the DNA TGCGCCAGCAGCCAAAGGGAGGGGGACACTGAAGCTTTCTTT.